One sample yielded the 10 T cell receptor beta chains listed below, sequenced in a study of blood T cell repertoires in COVID-19. Repertoires were generated with immunoSEQ multiplex PCR, while TCRdb's copy carries only in-frame clones and drops some. The sample shows a few hundred thousand clones, roughly 90% of them seen only once. Input material: peripheral blood. These receptors all come from a human donor in a cohort sampled during active COVID-19.

The chain uses TRBV25-1 and TRBJ2-5; 8 nucleotides match TRBD1. The CDR3 is made up of 15 amino acids. V trimming: 5 bases; J trimming: 1 base; junction bases outside the gene matches: 6. Germline V gene data show CDR1 as MGHDK and CDR2 as SYGVNS. The CDR3 bases are TGTGCCAGCAGTCAATCTACAGGGGGCCAAGAGACCCAGTACTTC. It translates to CASSQSTGGQETQYF.

The chain couples TRBV19 to TRBJ1-1, with 7 bases that match TRBD1. J lost 6 bases, V lost 5 bases, and 15 bases had no gene match. From germline, CDR1 is LNHDA and CDR2 SQIVND (reference sequence). CDR3 size: 16 residues. The CDR3 region has the DNA TGTGCCAGTAGTTCAAGAACAGGGGCTGGCGTTCCTGAAGCTTTCTTT. Residues: CASSSRTGAGVPEAFF.

This clone was detected once. This chain uses TRBV7-2 with TRBJ1-2; 8 nucleotides match TRBD1. V dropped 4 bases and J dropped 3; count of bases not matched to a gene: 7. Looked up from germline, CDR1 is SGHTA and CDR2 is FQGNSA. CDR3 length: 15 amino acids. The CDR3 DNA reads as TGTGCCAGCAGCTACGGACAGGGTGTATACTATGGCTACACCTTC. Its translation: CASSYGQGVYYGYTF.

Only a few counts were recorded for this clone. The gene calls are TRBV3-1 (or the pseudogene TRBV3-2) and TRBJ2-4; possible D gene TRBD1, 5 bases. This CDR3 has 12 residues. V lost 4 bases to trimming and J lost 6 bases, with 7 bases between them. Per the germline V gene, CDR1 is LGHDT and CDR2 is YNNKEL (reference sequence). CDR3 in DNA: TGTGCCAGCAGCCCCCAGGGAAACATTCAGTACTTC. Amino acid sequence: CASSPQGNIQYF.

The chain is built from TRBV7-9 and TRBJ1-4; the match to TRBD1 covers 8 bases. The V gene end was trimmed by 6 bases and the J gene end by 8 bases; junction bases not matched to a gene: 11. Germline CDR1 reads SEHNR; CDR2 reads FQNEAQ (reference sequence). The CDR3 totals 15 residues. CDR3 DNA sequence: TGTGCCAGCAGACCTACAGGGGGAAGTGGAGAAAAACTGTTTTTT. This translates into CASRPTGGSGEKLFF.

V is TRBV29-1 and J is TRBJ2-3; the match to TRBD2 covers 14 bases. Germline assignment: CDR1 SQVTM and CDR2 ANQGSEA. The V and J ends lost 5 bases and 6 bases, in that order; junction bases with no gene match: 7. CDR3 length: 15 amino acids. CDR3 amino acids: CSVQTSGGAGDTQYF. For the CDR3, the DNA is TGCAGCGTTCAGACTAGCGGGGGGGCCGGGGATACGCAGTATTTT.

This chain uses TRBV4-1 with TRBJ2-7, with unresolved D. The CDR3 runs 15 residues. Germline V gene sequence: CDR1 MGHRA, CDR2 YSYEKL. Trimming left V 0 bases short and J 5 bases short, with 14 bases between. CDR3 DNA: TGCGCCAGCAGCCAAGACCAGGCCACGGTTGACGAGCAGTACTTC. This gives the protein CASSQDQATVDEQYF.

The genes are TRBV7-2 and TRBJ2-7; D remains unclear. V was clipped by 1 base and J by 2 bases, with 3 bases between them. The CDR3 runs 12 residues. Looked up from germline, CDR1 is SGHTA and CDR2 is FQGNSA. CDR3 DNA sequence: TGTGCCAGCAGCTTAGGAGCCTACGAGCAGTACTTC. Protein product: CASSLGAYEQYF.

V and J are TRBV7-9 and TRBJ1-2, with D possibly TRBD1 on 5 matching bases. This CDR3 region has 14 residues. V was pared by 2 bases and J by 8 bases, with 15 bases between. The germline V gene has CDR1 SEHNR and CDR2 FQNEAQ (reference sequence). The CDR3 spells CASSLIREGIGYTF. DNA for the CDR3: TGTGCCAGCAGCTTAATCAGGGAGGGTATAGGCTACACCTTC.

The V gene is TRBV10-3, the J gene TRBJ2-7; 8 positions match TRBD2. The CDR3 is made up of 14 amino acids. From germline, CDR1 is ENHRY and CDR2 SYGVKD. Unmatched junction bases numbered 5, after V lost 6 bases and J lost 1 base. The CDR3 is CAISPSSGSYEQYF. Here the CDR3 DNA reads TGTGCCATCAGCCCTTCTAGCGGGTCCTACGAGCAGTACTTC.